A single sample is the source of the 16 T cell receptor beta chains below, sequenced in a study of cytomegalovirus exposure and HLA in healthy donors. Primers for the PCR totalled 60 Vbeta and 13 Jbeta. Repertoires were generated with immunoSEQ multiplex PCR, while TCRdb's copy carries only in-frame clones and drops some. This sample has about 200,000 clones, with approximately 78% found just once. The sample consisted of PBMCs. The receptors were sampled from a woman in her forties or fifties in good health and CMV-seropositive.

The V and J genes are TRBV29-1 and TRBJ1-2, with TRBD1 as a possible D gene (6 bases). Trimming shortened V by 3 bases and J by 4 bases, and 9 bases separated the two germline ends. Germline V CDR1 and CDR2: SQVTM, ANQGSEA. The CDR3 has 12 amino acids. The CDR3 protein is CSVEAQGYGYTF. The CDR3 DNA is TGCAGCGTTGAGGCACAGGGCTATGGCTACACCTTC.

The chain employs TRBV28 and TRBJ1-2, with D hard to call. The germline V gene encodes CDR1 MDHEN and CDR2 SYDVKM. CDR3 size: 15 residues. Trimming cost V 0 bases and J 0 bases, with 8 bases left between them. The CDR3 coding sequence is TGTGCCAGCAGTTTATGGGAAGACTCTAACTATGGCTACACCTTC. It specifies CASSLWEDSNYGYTF.

This rearrangement joins TRBV6-5 to TRBJ1-1; the D is unclear. Looked up from germline, CDR1 is MNHEY and CDR2 is SVGAGI. The CDR3 has 13 residues. Between the trimmed V and J ends, which lost 6 bases and 0 bases, there was a span of 8 bases. CDR3 nucleotides: TGTGCCAGCAGGAGGACTTTGAACACTGAAGCTTTCTTT. Translated: CASRRTLNTEAFF.

This chain uses TRBV5-1 with TRBJ2-7; 11 bases are shared with TRBD2. This CDR3 is 17 amino acids long. The germline gives CDR1 SGHRS, CDR2 YFSETQ. Trimming took 2 bases from V and 2 from J; bases not matched to a gene: 9. CDR3 amino acids: CASSLLAGGPIAYEQYF. The CDR3, as DNA: TGCGCCAGCAGCTTATTAGCGGGAGGGCCTATAGCCTACGAGCAGTACTTC.

The V call is TRBV5-1, the J call TRBJ2-1, with 8 bases that match TRBD2. CDR3 length: 16 residues. V shed 1 base and J 4 bases; nucleotides not matched to a gene: 7. Germline V gene sequence: CDR1 SGHRS, CDR2 YFSETQ. The CDR3 coding sequence is TGCGCCAGCAGCTTGAGGGCTAGCGGGCTGTACAATGAGCAGTTCTTC. Translation gives CASSLRASGLYNEQFF. The full variable domain, rest sourced from reference TRBV5-1 and TRBJ2-1, is KAGVTQTPRYLIKTRGQQVTLSCSPISGHRSVSWYQQTPGQGLQFLFEYFSETQRNKGNFPGRFSGRQFSNSRSEMNVSTLELGDSALYLCASSLRASGLYNEQFFGPGTRLTVL.

The V and J genes are TRBV7-8 and TRBJ2-7; a possible D gene is TRBD2 (6 bases). This CDR3 has 15 amino acids. CDR1 SGHVS and CDR2 FQNEAQ come from the germline V gene. V was shortened by 5 bases and J by 4 bases, with 18 bases between the two germline ends. The CDR3 sequence: CASSHDGFGSYEQYF. DNA of the CDR3: TGTGCCAGCAGCCACGATGGGTTCGGGAGTTACGAGCAGTACTTC.

The chain carries TRBV11-2 and TRBJ1-2; TRBD1 aligns across 7 bases. CDR1 is SGHAT and CDR2 is FQNNGV in the germline V gene. The ends lost 3 bases at V and 4 bases at J; junction bases unmatched: 2. This CDR3 spans 13 amino acids. The DNA of the CDR3 is TGTGCCAGCAGCTTCGGACAGGTCTATGGCTACACCTTC. This translates into CASSFGQVYGYTF.

This clone showed up just once. The rearrangement joins TRBV15 to TRBJ1-5; D unclear. The germline V gene has CDR1 LNHNV and CDR2 YYDKDF (reference sequence). V was pared by 3 bases and J by 2 bases, with 11 bases between. The CDR3 loop spans 15 amino acids. The CDR3: CATSSPSSGNQPQHF. The CDR3 DNA reads as TGTGCCACCAGCAGTCCAAGTAGTGGCAATCAGCCCCAGCATTTT.

This chain links TRBV15 with TRBJ2-7, with TRBD1 matching over 7 bases. Trimming at V came to 0 bases and at J to 2 bases, leaving 7 bases not matched to a gene. CDR3 length equals 16 residues. From germline, CDR1 is LNHNV and CDR2 YYDKDF (reference sequence). The CDR3 DNA is TGTGCCACCAGCAGAGATAGGGCAGGGGGTACCTACGAGCAGTACTTC. Translation: CATSRDRAGGTYEQYF.

The V gene is TRBV5-4, the J gene TRBJ2-5; tentatively, D is TRBD1 (6 bases). CDR3 length equals 15 residues. V lost 2 bases and J 5 bases, leaving 16 bases between the germline ends. CDR1 SGHNT and CDR2 YYREEE come from the germline V gene (reference sequence). CDR3 sequence (DNA): TGTGCCAGCAGCTTCCCCTCACAGGGACGGGAGACCCAGTACTTC. This encodes CASSFPSQGRETQYF.

This rearrangement joins TRBV18 to TRBJ2-7, with 8 bases fitting TRBD2. CDR1 KGHSH and CDR2 LQKENI come from the germline V gene. The CDR3 sequence is 16 residues long. Trimming at V came to 0 bases and at J to 3 bases, leaving 7 bases not matched to a gene. The CDR3 nucleotides read TGTGCCAGCTCACCACCGGGACTAGGCGGGGGCTACGAGCAGTACTTC. This codes for CASSPPGLGGGYEQYF.

J is TRBJ2-1 and V is TRBV27, with 8 bases fitting TRBD1. With 1 base clipped from V and 7 bases from J, the junction kept 9 bases outside the gene matches. Germline lookup yields CDR1 MNHEY and CDR2 SMNVEV (reference sequence). The CDR3 loop spans 16 amino acids. The CDR3 here is CASSLYLGRGRNEQFF. DNA of the CDR3: TGTGCCAGCAGTTTATATCTGGGCAGGGGGCGGAATGAGCAGTTCTTC.

The J gene is TRBJ2-2, the V gene TRBV10-3, with 7 bases identical to TRBD1. After removal of 5 bases from V and 0 bases from J, the junction contained 9 bases not matched to a gene. In germline, CDR1 is ENHRY, CDR2 SYGVKD. The CDR3 is made up of 17 amino acids. The DNA of the CDR3 is TGTGCCATCAGTCCATTACAGGGGACCGCGAACACCGGGGAGCTGTTTTTT. Amino acids: CAISPLQGTANTGELFF.

The rearrangement uses TRBV30 and TRBJ2-7; TRBD1 might be the D (6 bases). Germline V CDR1 and CDR2: GTSNPN, SVGIG (reference sequence). The CDR3 runs 12 residues. V lost 4 bases and J lost 9, with 16 bases in between. CDR3 amino acids: CAWNPPNRAQYF. CDR3 coding DNA: TGTGCCTGGAATCCCCCCAACAGGGCGCAGTACTTC. Supplemented by reference TRBV30 and TRBJ2-7, the full variable domain reads SQTIHQWPATLVQPVGSPLSLECTVEGTSNPNLYWYRQAAGRGLQLLFYSVGIGQISSEVPQNLSASRPQDRQFILSSKKLLLSDSGFYLCAWNPPNRAQYFGPGTRLTVT.

A note on this clone: It is likely a read error, because the conserved phenylalanine at the end of the CDR3 is missing. The DNA is omitted, as the CDR3 cannot be located on it reliably, and the CDR3 follows TCRdb's listing. The chain uses TRBV27 and TRBJ2-7; no DNA check was done on the table's D call, TRBD1. The CDR3 is 12 amino acids in total, end residues counted. Germline CDR1 reads MNHEY; CDR2 reads SMNVEV (reference sequence). This CDR3 reads CASSLSGTSTYL.

This chain links TRBV11-1 with TRBJ2-1, with 12 positions matching TRBD2. V lost 0 bases and J lost 7; bases outside the gene matches: 7. CDR1 and CDR2 (germline): SGHAT, FQDESV (reference sequence). The CDR3 totals 17 residues. Written as DNA, the CDR3 is TGTGCCAGCAGCTTAGCGCGACTAGCGGGAGTCTCAAATGAGCAGTTCTTC. It is translated as CASSLARLAGVSNEQFF.